A single sample is the source of the 14 T cell receptor beta chains below, sequenced in a study of identical twins. TCRdb passed the 5' RACE reads through MiXCR, listing each CDR3 protein once. The table lists some 570,000 distinct CDR3 sequences, 20% to 25% of them singletons, with around 0.48% in the top ten. Separately, the same data were catalogued under a study of yellow fever vaccine responses in identical twins.

The sequenced sample consisted of CD4+ T cells sorted from blood. These receptors were collected from a woman aged 18-35 years in good health.

This clonotype was recorded a few times. This chain connects TRBV20-1 to TRBJ2-2; TRBD2 aligns across 12 bases. The CDR3 runs 15 residues. V dropped 5 bases and J dropped 3; count of bases not matched to a gene: 4. Germline CDR1 is DFQATT and CDR2 is SNEGSKA (reference sequence). CDR3 residues: CSASSGGADTGELFF. The CDR3 DNA sequence: TGCAGTGCTTCTAGCGGGGGGGCGGACACCGGGGAGCTGTTTTTT.

V is TRBV6-1 and J is TRBJ2-7, with TRBD1 matching over 12 bases. This CDR3 region has 16 residues. V dropped 4 bases and J dropped 7; count of bases not matched to a gene: 11. Germline-derived CDR1 and CDR2 are MNHNS and SASEGT. The CDR3 DNA follows: TGTGCCAGCAGTGGATACCCGGGACAGGGGGCGGGGGAGCAGTACTTC. It yields the protein CASSGYPGQGAGEQYF.

This clonotype was seen a few times. The chain carries TRBV6-5 and TRBJ2-7, with TRBD1 matching 9 bases. Per the germline V gene, CDR1 is MNHEY and CDR2 is SVGAGI. The V gene end was trimmed by 4 bases and the J gene end by 5 bases; junction bases not matched to a gene: 9. The CDR3 spans 15 residues. The CDR3 reads CASSSATGGKNEQYF. The DNA for the CDR3 is TGTGCCAGCAGTTCCGCGACAGGGGGTAAAAACGAGCAGTACTTC.

This clonotype was seen ten or more times. A junction boundary mismatches the germline segment, possibly from a read error. J is TRBJ2-1 and V is TRBV5-1, with 12 bases aligning to TRBD2. The germline CDR1 and CDR2 sequences are SGHRS and YFSETQ. The CDR3 has 15 residues. CDR3 DNA: TGTGCCAGCAGCTCGACTAGCGGGAGCTACAATGAGCAGTTCTTC. This sequence encodes CASSSTSGSYNEQFF.

This clonotype was seen a few times. The rearrangement joins TRBV10-3 to TRBJ1-2; possible D gene TRBD1, 6 bases. From germline, CDR1 is ENHRY and CDR2 SYGVKD. The CDR3 sequence is 15 residues long. V lost 3 bases and J lost 0, with 11 bases in between. CDR3 DNA: TGTGCCATCAGTGACCGGGACAAAGCTAACTATGGCTACACCTTC. Translated: CAISDRDKANYGYTF.

The genes are TRBV12-3 or TRBV12-4 and TRBJ1-1; 10 bases are shared with TRBD1. The CDR3 length is 15 residues. Losses at the gene ends were 1 base for V and 7 bases for J; bases not matched to a gene: 6. CDR3 bases: TGTGCCAGCAGTTTAGTTCAGGGACAGGGGAGTGAAGCTTTCTTT. Its translation is CASSLVQGQGSEAFF.

This rearrangement joins TRBV14 to TRBJ2-7; 7 bases agree with TRBD2. With 3 bases clipped from V and 2 bases from J, the junction kept 4 bases outside the gene matches. This CDR3 is built from 14 residues. Germline V gives CDR1 SGHDN, CDR2 FVKESK. The CDR3: CASSQSSGAYEQYF. CDR3 sequence (DNA): TGTGCCAGCAGCCAGTCTAGCGGCGCCTACGAGCAGTACTTC.

The chain has TRBV10-1 and TRBJ2-1, with 11 bases lining up with TRBD2. The CDR3 loop spans 16 amino acids. J lost 8 bases, V lost 1 base, and 7 bases had no gene match. Germline assignment: CDR1 WNHNN and CDR2 SYGVQD (reference sequence). The CDR3: CASSEWGLAAGDEQFF. The CDR3 coding sequence is TGCGCCAGCAGTGAGTGGGGACTAGCGGCGGGCGATGAGCAGTTCTTC.

This clonotype has a handful of counts. This chain joins TRBV7-8 and TRBJ2-3; 14 bases are shared with TRBD2. Germline loops: CDR1 SGHVS, CDR2 FQNEAQ. V shed 5 bases, J shed 1 base, and the junction held 11 bases outside the gene matches. The CDR3 totals 19 residues. CDR3: CASSDRLAGGAHGTDTQYF. In nucleotides, the CDR3 is TGTGCCAGCAGCGACAGACTAGCGGGGGGGGCCCACGGCACAGATACGCAGTATTTT.

This chain joins TRBV5-1 and TRBJ2-2; TRBD1 matches at 7 bases. After removal of 6 bases from V and 0 bases from J, the junction contained 2 bases not matched to a gene. CDR1 SGHRS and CDR2 YFSETQ come from the germline V gene. This CDR3 contains 14 residues. The CDR3, as DNA: TGCGCCAGCAAGGGACAGACGAACACCGGGGAGCTGTTTTTT. As protein: CASKGQTNTGELFF.

This clonotype was seen many times. The chain carries TRBV20-1 and TRBJ2-7, with TRBD2 identical over 11 bases. The V and J ends lost 7 bases and 0 bases, in that order; junction bases with no gene match: 2. CDR3 length: 13 residues. Germline V gene data show CDR1 as DFQATT and CDR2 as SNEGSKA (reference sequence). The CDR3 sequence is CSVLAGGSYEQYV. CDR3 bases: TGCAGTGTTCTAGCGGGGGGCTCCTACGAGCAGTACGTC.

This clonotype has only a few counts. The rearrangement links TRBV20-1 to TRBJ1-2; TRBD1 agrees at 9 bases. Per germline, CDR1 DFQATT and CDR2 SNEGSKA (reference sequence). V was pared by 5 bases and J by 7 bases, with 8 bases of the junction left unmatched. CDR3 length: 13 residues. For the CDR3, the DNA is TGCAGTGCTCAGACAGGGGGTAATGTTGGCTACACCTTC. This translates into CSAQTGGNVGYTF.

This clonotype was observed once. The CDR3 is CASSYSSRETQYF. The DNA for the CDR3 is TGTGCCAGCAGTTACTCGAGTCGGGAGACCCAGTACTTC. J is TRBJ2-5 and V is TRBV6-6; D is uncertain. This CDR3 is 13 amino acids long. From germline, CDR1 is MNHNY and CDR2 SVGAGI (reference sequence). V lost 0 bases and J 5 bases, leaving 7 bases between the germline ends.

The V and J genes are TRBV5-4 and TRBJ1-1; 9 bases are a match to TRBD1. The CDR3 runs 16 residues. With 4 bases clipped from V and 0 bases from J, the junction kept 7 bases outside the gene matches. Germline assignment: CDR1 SGHNT and CDR2 YYREEE (reference sequence). The CDR3 spells CASSRTGQGLNTEAFF. CDR3 bases: TGTGCCAGCAGCCGAACGGGACAGGGCTTGAACACTGAAGCTTTCTTT.